This entry lists 9 T cell receptor beta chains sequenced from one sample in a study of T cell responses to AZD1222 COVID-19 vaccine. Measured with immunoSEQ multiplex PCR; TCRdb has only the in-frame clones, and not every one. The sample yields 130,000 or so clones, approximately 92% seen once. Sequences were derived from peripheral blood, sampled on day 0 of AZD1222 vaccination. The receptor set was obtained from an adult in good health.

In this sample, this clone turned up once. This chain links TRBV6-2 or TRBV6-3 with TRBJ1-4; weak D call: TRBD1 (5 bases). Germline-derived CDR1 and CDR2 are MNHEY and SVGEGT. CDR3 size: 16 residues. V was trimmed by 5 bases and J by 0 bases, leaving 13 bases between them. The CDR3: CASSGPGASTNEKLFF. The CDR3 DNA is TGTGCCAGCAGTGGACCCGGGGCTTCAACTAATGAAAAACTGTTTTTT.

V usage is TRBV6-5 and J usage is TRBJ2-3, with D possibly called TRBD1 or TRBD2 (6 bases each). The CDR3 has 14 residues. Germline V gene lookup returns CDR1 MNHEY and CDR2 SVGAGI. V was trimmed by 6 bases and J by 2 bases, leaving 12 bases between them. The CDR3 DNA follows: TGTGCCAGCAGCCCCGGGGGCCTCACAGATACGCAGTATTTT. Its protein is CASSPGGLTDTQYF.

The chain joins TRBV5-4 to TRBJ2-1; D is unclear. This CDR3 is 15 amino acids long. Deletions cut 3 bases from V and 10 bases from J, with 20 bases between. Germline loops: CDR1 SGHNT, CDR2 YYREEE (reference sequence). The CDR3 loop reads CASSSGFEGYLEQFF. The CDR3 nucleotides are TGTGCCAGCAGCTCGGGTTTTGAAGGTTACCTGGAGCAGTTCTTC. The full variable domain, with the rest looked up from reference TRBV5-4 and TRBJ2-1, is ETGVTQSPTHLIKTRGQQVTLRCSSQSGHNTVSWYQQALGQGPQFIFQYYREEENGRGNFPPRFSGLQFPNYSSELNVNALELDDSALYLCASSSGFEGYLEQFFGPGTRLTVL.

The V call is TRBV6-5, the J call TRBJ1-5; TRBD1 aligns across 7 bases. Germline lookup yields CDR1 MNHEY and CDR2 SVGAGI. This CDR3 comprises 15 residues. J gave up 3 bases and V 6 bases, and 8 bases lay outside the gene matches. For the CDR3, the DNA is TGTGCCAGCAGCCTAGGGGGCCTCTACAATCAGCCCCAGCATTTT. It codes for CASSLGGLYNQPQHF.

V gene TRBV5-6 combines with J gene TRBJ2-7, with 7 bases identical to TRBD1. The V and J ends lost 2 bases and 1 base, in that order; junction bases with no gene match: 6. This CDR3 is built from 15 residues. The V gene's germline CDR1 is SGHDT and CDR2 YYEEEE. The CDR3 loop is CASSFRGSQSYEQYF. CDR3 bases: TGTGCCAGCAGCTTCAGGGGGTCCCAATCCTACGAGCAGTACTTC.

The V gene is TRBV6-5, the J gene TRBJ1-4; D unresolved. V lost 4 bases and J 5 bases, leaving 8 bases between the germline ends. The CDR3 covers 13 residues. Germline CDR1 is MNHEY and CDR2 is SVGAGI. CDR3 loop: CASSLKPNEKLFF. The CDR3 DNA is TGTGCCAGCAGTTTGAAGCCCAATGAAAAACTGTTTTTT.

The chain combines TRBV13 with TRBJ2-3; D perhaps matches TRBD2 (6 bases). Germline lookup yields CDR1 PRHDT and CDR2 FYEKMQ (reference sequence). Trimming removed 5 bases at V and 0 bases at J, with 18 bases between. The CDR3 totals 17 residues. CDR3 bases: TGTGCCAGCAGCCTGAGGGTGGGGAGGCAAAGCACAGATACGCAGTATTTT. This translates into CASSLRVGRQSTDTQYF. Filled out from reference TRBV13 and TRBJ2-3, the complete variable domain reads AAGVIQSPRHLIKEKRETATLKCYPIPRHDTVYWYQQGPGQDPQFLISFYEKMQSDKGSIPDRFSAQQFSDYHSELNMSSLELGDSALYFCASSLRVGRQSTDTQYFGPGTRLTVL.

The J gene is TRBJ2-2, the V gene TRBV5-1, with TRBD2 matching 14 bases. This CDR3 has 19 amino acids. Looked up from germline, CDR1 is SGHRS and CDR2 is YFSETQ. Trimming at V came to 4 bases and at J to 0 bases, leaving 8 bases not matched to a gene. The chain's CDR3 is CASSPRGTSGRANTGELFF. The CDR3 coding sequence is TGCGCCAGCAGCCCCAGAGGGACTAGCGGGAGAGCGAACACCGGGGAGCTGTTTTTT.

The rearrangement uses TRBV14 and TRBJ2-2; D is perhaps TRBD1 (5 bases). Germline loops: CDR1 SGHDN, CDR2 FVKESK. The CDR3 is 16 residues long. Between the trimmed V and J ends, which lost 1 base and 5 bases, there was a span of 14 bases. CDR3 DNA: TGTGCCAGCAGCCAAGCAGGGTGGGGTCGTACCGGGGAGCTGTTTTTT. Translating it yields CASSQAGWGRTGELFF.